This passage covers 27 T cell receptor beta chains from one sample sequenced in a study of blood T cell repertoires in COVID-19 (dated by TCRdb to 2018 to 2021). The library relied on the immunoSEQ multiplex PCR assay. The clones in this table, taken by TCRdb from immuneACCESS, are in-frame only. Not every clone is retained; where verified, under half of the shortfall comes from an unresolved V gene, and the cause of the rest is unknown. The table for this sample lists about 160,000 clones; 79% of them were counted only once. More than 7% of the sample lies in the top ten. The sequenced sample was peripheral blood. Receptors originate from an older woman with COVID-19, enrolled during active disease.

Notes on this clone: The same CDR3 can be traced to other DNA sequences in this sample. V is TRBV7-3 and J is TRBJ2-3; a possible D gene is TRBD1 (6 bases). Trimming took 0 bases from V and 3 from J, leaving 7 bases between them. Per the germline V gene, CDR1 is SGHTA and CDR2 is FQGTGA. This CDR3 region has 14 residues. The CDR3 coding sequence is TGTGCCAGCAGCTTAACGAGGGGGACAGATACGCAGTATTTT. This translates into CASSLTRGTDTQYF.

The CDR3 nucleotides are TGTGCCAGCAGTCCCCGGTGGGATACGCAGTATTTT. It is translated as CASSPRWDTQYF. The chain employs TRBV9 and TRBJ2-3; D gene ambiguous. Germline assignment: CDR1 SGDLS and CDR2 YYNGEE. Trimming shortened V by 5 bases and J by 6 bases, and 10 bases separated the two germline ends. The CDR3 runs to 12 residues.

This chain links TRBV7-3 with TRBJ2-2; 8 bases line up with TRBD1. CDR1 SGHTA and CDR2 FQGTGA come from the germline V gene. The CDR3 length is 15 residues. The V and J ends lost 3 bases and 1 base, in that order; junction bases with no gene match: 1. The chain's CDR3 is CASSFTGGNTGELFF. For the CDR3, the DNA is TGTGCCAGCAGCTTTACAGGGGGGAACACCGGGGAGCTGTTTTTT.

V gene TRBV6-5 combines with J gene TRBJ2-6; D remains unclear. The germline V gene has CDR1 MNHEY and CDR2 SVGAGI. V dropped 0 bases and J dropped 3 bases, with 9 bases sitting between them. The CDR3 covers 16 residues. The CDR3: CASSYSSGFGANVLTF. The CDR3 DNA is TGTGCCAGCAGTTACTCATCAGGATTTGGGGCCAACGTCCTGACTTTC.

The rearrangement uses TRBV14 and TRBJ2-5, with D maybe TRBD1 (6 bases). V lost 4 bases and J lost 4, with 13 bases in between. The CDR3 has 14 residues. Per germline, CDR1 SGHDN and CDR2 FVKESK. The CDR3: CASSRPGVRETQYF. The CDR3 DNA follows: TGTGCCAGCAGCCGTCCAGGGGTTCGAGAGACCCAGTACTTC.

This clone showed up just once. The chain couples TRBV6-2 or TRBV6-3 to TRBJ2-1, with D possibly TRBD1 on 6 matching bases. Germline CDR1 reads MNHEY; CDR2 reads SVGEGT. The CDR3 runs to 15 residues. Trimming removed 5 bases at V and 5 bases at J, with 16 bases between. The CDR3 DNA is TGTGCCAGCAGTGCAGGGGCCAGAAAACACAATGAGCAGTTCTTC. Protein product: CASSAGARKHNEQFF.

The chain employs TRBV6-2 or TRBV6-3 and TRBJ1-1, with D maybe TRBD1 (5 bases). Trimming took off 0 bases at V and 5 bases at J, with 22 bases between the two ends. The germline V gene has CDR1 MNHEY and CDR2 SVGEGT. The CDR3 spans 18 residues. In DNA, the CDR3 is TGTGCCAGCAGTTACTCGAGGACGACCTTACAGGACGAAACTGAAGCTTTCTTT. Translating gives CASSYSRTTLQDETEAFF.

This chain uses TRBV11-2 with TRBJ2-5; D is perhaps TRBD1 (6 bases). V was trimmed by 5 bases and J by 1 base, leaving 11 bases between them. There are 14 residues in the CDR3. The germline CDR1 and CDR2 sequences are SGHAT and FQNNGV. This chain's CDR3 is CASSAGTTQETQYF. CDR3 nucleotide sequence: TGTGCCAGCAGCGCCGGGACAACCCAAGAGACCCAGTACTTC.

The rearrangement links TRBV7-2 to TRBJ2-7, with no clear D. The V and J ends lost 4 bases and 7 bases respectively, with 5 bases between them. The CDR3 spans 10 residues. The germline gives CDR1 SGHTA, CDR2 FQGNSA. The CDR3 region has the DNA TGTGCCAGCAGCTCCACTGAGCAGTACTTC. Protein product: CASSSTEQYF.

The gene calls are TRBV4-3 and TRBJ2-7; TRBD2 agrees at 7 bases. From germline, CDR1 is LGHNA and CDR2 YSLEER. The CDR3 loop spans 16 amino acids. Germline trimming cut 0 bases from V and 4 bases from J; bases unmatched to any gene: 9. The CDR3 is CASSQDSAASGYEQYF. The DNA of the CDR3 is TGCGCCAGCAGCCAAGATTCTGCGGCTAGCGGATACGAGCAGTACTTC.

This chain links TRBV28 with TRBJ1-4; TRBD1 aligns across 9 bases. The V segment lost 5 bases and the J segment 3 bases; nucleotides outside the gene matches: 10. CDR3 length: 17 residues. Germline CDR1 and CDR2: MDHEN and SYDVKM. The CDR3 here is CASSPDRGVVPNEKLFF. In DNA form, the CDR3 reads TGTGCCAGCAGTCCGGACAGGGGCGTCGTTCCTAATGAAAAACTGTTTTTT. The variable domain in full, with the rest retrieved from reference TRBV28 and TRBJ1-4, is DVKVTQSSRYLVKRTGEKVFLECVQDMDHENMFWYRQDPGLGLRLIYFSYDVKMKEKGDIPEGYSVSREKKERFSLILESASTNQTSMYLCASSPDRGVVPNEKLFFGSGTQLSVL.

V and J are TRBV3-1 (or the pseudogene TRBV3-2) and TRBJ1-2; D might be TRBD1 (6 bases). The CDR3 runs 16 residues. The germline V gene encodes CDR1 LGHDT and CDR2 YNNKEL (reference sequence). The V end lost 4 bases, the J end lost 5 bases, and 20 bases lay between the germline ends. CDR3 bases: TGTGCCAGCAGCCCGCAACAGGGATTGCAGGGGTATGGCTACACCTTC. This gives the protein CASSPQQGLQGYGYTF.

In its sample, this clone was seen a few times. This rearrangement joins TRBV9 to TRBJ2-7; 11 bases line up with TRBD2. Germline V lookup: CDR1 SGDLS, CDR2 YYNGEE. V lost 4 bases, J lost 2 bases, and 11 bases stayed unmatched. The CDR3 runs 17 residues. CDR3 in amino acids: CASSPRTLAGGTYEQYF. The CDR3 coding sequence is TGTGCCAGCAGCCCTCGCACCCTAGCGGGAGGCACCTACGAGCAGTACTTC. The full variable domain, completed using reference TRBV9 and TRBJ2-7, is DSGVTQTPKHLITATGQRVTLRCSPRSGDLSVYWYQQSLDQGLQFLIQYYNGEERAKGNILERFSAQQFPDLHSELNLSSLELGDSALYFCASSPRTLAGGTYEQYFGPGTRLTVT.

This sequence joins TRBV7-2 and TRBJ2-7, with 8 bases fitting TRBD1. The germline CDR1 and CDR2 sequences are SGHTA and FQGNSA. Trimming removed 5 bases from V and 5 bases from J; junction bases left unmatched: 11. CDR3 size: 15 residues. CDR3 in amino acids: CASSGTGTGFNEQYV. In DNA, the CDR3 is TGTGCCAGCAGCGGCACCGGGACAGGCTTCAACGAGCAGTACGTC.

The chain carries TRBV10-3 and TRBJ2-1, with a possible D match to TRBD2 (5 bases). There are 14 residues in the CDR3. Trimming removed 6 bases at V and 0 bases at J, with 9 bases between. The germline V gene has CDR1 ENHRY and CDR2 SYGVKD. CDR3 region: CAIRNEGSYNEQFF. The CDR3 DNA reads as TGTGCCATCAGGAACGAGGGCTCCTACAATGAGCAGTTCTTC.

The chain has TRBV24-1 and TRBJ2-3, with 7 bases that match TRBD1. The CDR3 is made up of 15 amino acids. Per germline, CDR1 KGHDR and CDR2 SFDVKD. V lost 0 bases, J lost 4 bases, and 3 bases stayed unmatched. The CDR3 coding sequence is TGTGCCACCAGTGATTTGTGGCAGGGGGCAGATACGCAGTATTTT. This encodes CATSDLWQGADTQYF.

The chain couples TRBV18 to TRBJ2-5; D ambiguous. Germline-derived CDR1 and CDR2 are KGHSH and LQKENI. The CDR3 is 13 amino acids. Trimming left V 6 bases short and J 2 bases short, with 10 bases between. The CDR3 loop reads CASSDTLQETQYF. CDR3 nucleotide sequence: TGTGCCAGCTCCGACACCCTGCAAGAGACCCAGTACTTC.

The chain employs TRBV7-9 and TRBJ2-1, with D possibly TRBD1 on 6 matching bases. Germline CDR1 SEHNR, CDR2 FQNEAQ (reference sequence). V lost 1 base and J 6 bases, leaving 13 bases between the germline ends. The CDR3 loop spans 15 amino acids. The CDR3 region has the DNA TGTGCCAGCAGCTTAGTCCGACAGGCCCTCAATGAGCAGTTCTTC. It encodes CASSLVRQALNEQFF.

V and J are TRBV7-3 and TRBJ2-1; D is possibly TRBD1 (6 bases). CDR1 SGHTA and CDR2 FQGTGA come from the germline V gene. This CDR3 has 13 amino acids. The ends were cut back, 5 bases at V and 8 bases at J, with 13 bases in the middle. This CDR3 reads CASSDQAGDEQFF. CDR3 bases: TGTGCCAGCAGCGACCAAGCAGGGGATGAGCAGTTCTTC.

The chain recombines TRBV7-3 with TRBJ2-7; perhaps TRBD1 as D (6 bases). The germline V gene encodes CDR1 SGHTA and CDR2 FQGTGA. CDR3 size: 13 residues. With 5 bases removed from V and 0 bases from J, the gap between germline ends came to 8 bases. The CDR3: CASSQGSSYEQYF. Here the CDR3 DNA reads TGTGCCAGCAGCCAGGGGAGCTCCTACGAGCAGTACTTC.

CDR3 DNA: TGTGCCAGCAGCCATATGCAGCGGGACGAGCAGTACGTC. Residues: CASSHMQRDEQYV. The V gene is TRBV9, the J gene TRBJ2-7; possibly TRBD2 for D (6 bases). The length of the CDR3 is 13 residues. Trimming pared 4 bases from V and 5 bases from J, leaving 13 bases between. Germline CDR1 reads SGDLS; CDR2 reads YYNGEE.

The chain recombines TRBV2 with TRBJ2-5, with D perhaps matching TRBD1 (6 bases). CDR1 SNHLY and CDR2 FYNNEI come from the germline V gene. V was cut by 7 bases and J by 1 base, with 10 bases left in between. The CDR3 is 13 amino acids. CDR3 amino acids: CASTRDTQETQYF. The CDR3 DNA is TGTGCCAGCACCCGGGACACCCAAGAGACCCAGTACTTC.

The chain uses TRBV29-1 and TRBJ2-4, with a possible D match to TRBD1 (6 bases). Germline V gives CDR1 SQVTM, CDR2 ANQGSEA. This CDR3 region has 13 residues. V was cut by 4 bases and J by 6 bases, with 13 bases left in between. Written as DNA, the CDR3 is TGCAGCGTTGTTCCCCAAGGGGGAAACATTCAGTACTTC. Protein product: CSVVPQGGNIQYF. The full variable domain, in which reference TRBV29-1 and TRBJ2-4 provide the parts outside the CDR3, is SAVISQKPSRDICQRGTSLTIQCQVDSQVTMMFWYRQQPGQSLTLIATANQGSEATYESGFVIDKFPISRPNLTFSTLTVSNMSPEDSSIYLCSVVPQGGNIQYFGAGTRLSVL.

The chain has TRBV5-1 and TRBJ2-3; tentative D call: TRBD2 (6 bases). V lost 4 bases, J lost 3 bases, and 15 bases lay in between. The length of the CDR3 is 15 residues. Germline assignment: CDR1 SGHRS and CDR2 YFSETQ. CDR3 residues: CASSVRLVGTDTQYF. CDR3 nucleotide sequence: TGCGCCAGCAGCGTACGACTAGTGGGGACAGATACGCAGTATTTT.

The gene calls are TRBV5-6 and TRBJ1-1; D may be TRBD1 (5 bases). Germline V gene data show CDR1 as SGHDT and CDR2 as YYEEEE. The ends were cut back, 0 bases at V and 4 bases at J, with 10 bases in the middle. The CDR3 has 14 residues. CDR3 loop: CASSLVSGFTEAFF. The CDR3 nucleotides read TGTGCCAGCAGCTTGGTCTCAGGGTTCACTGAAGCTTTCTTT.

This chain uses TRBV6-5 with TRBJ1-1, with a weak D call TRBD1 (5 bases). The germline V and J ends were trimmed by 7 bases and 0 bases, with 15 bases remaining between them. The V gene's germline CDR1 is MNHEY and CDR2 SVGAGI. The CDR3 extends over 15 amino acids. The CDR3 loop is CASTLLGGVNTEAFF. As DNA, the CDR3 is TGTGCCAGCACCCTACTGGGGGGGGTGAACACTGAAGCTTTCTTT.

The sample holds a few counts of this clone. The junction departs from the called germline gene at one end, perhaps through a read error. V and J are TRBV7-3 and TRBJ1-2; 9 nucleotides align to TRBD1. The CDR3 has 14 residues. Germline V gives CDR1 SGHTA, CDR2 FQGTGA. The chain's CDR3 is CASSPPGQGTTISF. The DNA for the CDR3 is TGTGCCAGCAGCCCCCCGGGACAGGGTACTACTATCTCCTTC.